This T cell receptor beta chain originates from a study of T cell changes during pregnancy in multiple sclerosis. Germline loops: CDR1 SGHTA, CDR2 FQGNSA. The junction had 19 bases not matched to a gene; V was cut back by 3 bases and J by 6 bases. This CDR3 has 18 residues. Sequencing was performed with immunoSEQ multiplex PCR; in TCRdb, only in-frame clones are kept and a portion is missing. This sample yields 85,000 to 100,000 clones, of which roughly 92% are seen a single time; over 2% belongs to the top ten. This sequence originates from a female donor with multiple sclerosis, enrolled in a pregnancy study. The input for sequencing was peripheral blood, taken in the first trimester of pregnancy. V gene TRBV7-2 combines with J gene TRBJ2-7, with TRBD1 matching over 8 bases. The chain's CDR3 is CASSLGTGLSLAALEQYF. The CDR3 DNA reads TGTGCCAGCAGCTTGGGGACAGGTTTGTCCCTTGCCGCCCTCGAGCAGTACTTC.